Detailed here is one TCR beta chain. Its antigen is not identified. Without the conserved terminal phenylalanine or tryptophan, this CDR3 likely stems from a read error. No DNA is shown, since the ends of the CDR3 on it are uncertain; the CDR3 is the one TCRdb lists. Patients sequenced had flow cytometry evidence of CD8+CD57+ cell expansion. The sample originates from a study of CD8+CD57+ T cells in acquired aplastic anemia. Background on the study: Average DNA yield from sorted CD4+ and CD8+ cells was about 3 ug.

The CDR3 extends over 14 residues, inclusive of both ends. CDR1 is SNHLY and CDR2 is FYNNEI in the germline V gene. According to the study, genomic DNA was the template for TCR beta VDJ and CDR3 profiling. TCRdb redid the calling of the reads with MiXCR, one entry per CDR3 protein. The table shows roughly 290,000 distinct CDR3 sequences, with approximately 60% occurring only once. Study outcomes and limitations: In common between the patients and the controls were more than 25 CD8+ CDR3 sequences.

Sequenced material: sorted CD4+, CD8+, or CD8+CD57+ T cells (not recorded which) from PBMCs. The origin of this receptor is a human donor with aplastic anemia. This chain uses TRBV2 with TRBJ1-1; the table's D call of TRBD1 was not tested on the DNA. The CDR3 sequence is CASSERSNRRESFS.